Listed below are T cell receptor beta chains from one sample, sequenced in a study of blood T cells in healthy people across ages. TCRdb recomputed calls from the 5' RACE reads with MiXCR, one row per CDR3 protein. Among over a million distinct CDR3 sequences, 42% were seen once, and the ten largest hold 7.9%. The source material was blood. The receptors were sampled from a woman aged 18-30 years in good health. CDR3s leave out the opening cysteine and the closing phenylalanine or tryptophan. Fields, in order: CDR3 protein, J gene, V gene, D gene. A D gene is named only where the DNA matches it firmly.

cdr3_aa: ASSSPGGPSKNIQY; j_call: TRBJ2-4; v_call: TRBV5-1; d_call: TRBD2
cdr3_aa: ATSDGTVGYGYT; j_call: TRBJ1-2; v_call: TRBV24-1; d_call: TRBD1
cdr3_aa: ASSQDFGTGGGTEAF; j_call: TRBJ1-1; v_call: TRBV4-2; d_call: TRBD1
cdr3_aa: ASSLGDQETQF; j_call: NA; v_call: TRBV11-2; d_call: NA
cdr3_aa: SARDLGAGAF; j_call: TRBJ1-1; v_call: TRBV20-1; d_call: NA
cdr3_aa: AWSVLVGWTEAF; j_call: TRBJ1-1; v_call: TRBV30; d_call: NA
cdr3_aa: ASSPGTSGTSEQY; j_call: TRBJ2-7; v_call: TRBV5-1; d_call: TRBD2
cdr3_aa: ASRTSSIREQY; j_call: TRBJ2-7; v_call: TRBV7-2; d_call: NA
cdr3_aa: ASTGGAAGSEQY; j_call: TRBJ2-7; v_call: TRBV12-3/TRBV12-4; d_call: NA
cdr3_aa: ASSGHQGDEQF; j_call: TRBJ2-1; v_call: TRBV7-9; d_call: NA
cdr3_aa: ASSVGQITEAF; j_call: TRBJ1-1; v_call: TRBV5-5; d_call: NA
cdr3_aa: ASSQGGQVSSGANVLT; j_call: TRBJ2-6; v_call: TRBV4-2; d_call: TRBD1
cdr3_aa: SVSTGPDQPQH; j_call: TRBJ1-5; v_call: TRBV29-1; d_call: NA
cdr3_aa: ASSQVTGVDTQY; j_call: TRBJ2-3; v_call: TRBV4-2; d_call: NA
cdr3_aa: ASSSGALYGYT; j_call: TRBJ1-2; v_call: TRBV7-2; d_call: NA
cdr3_aa: ASSEGGQTTEAF; j_call: TRBJ1-1; v_call: TRBV6-1; d_call: TRBD1
cdr3_aa: ASSGLGDNEQF; j_call: TRBJ2-1; v_call: TRBV2; d_call: NA
cdr3_aa: SARDTDRNYGYT; j_call: TRBJ1-2; v_call: TRBV20-1; d_call: NA
cdr3_aa: ATSRIGTGSSGYT; j_call: TRBJ1-2; v_call: TRBV15; d_call: TRBD1
cdr3_aa: ASSLGSDNYEQY; j_call: NA; v_call: TRBV5-1; d_call: NA
cdr3_aa: ASSLEGGQRGETQY; j_call: TRBJ2-5; v_call: TRBV5-1; d_call: TRBD1
cdr3_aa: ASRVAGGNNEQF; j_call: TRBJ2-1; v_call: TRBV3-1; d_call: TRBD2
cdr3_aa: SARDLAGAGYEQY; j_call: TRBJ2-7; v_call: TRBV20-1; d_call: TRBD2
cdr3_aa: ASSNRTGEVPQH; j_call: TRBJ1-5; v_call: TRBV25-1; d_call: TRBD1
cdr3_aa: ASRRTTDYGYT; j_call: TRBJ1-2; v_call: TRBV12-3/TRBV12-4; d_call: NA
cdr3_aa: ASSATGQGQETRY; j_call: TRBJ2-7; v_call: TRBV9; d_call: TRBD1
cdr3_aa: ASGGHAPGTGLFYGYT; j_call: TRBJ1-2; v_call: TRBV28; d_call: TRBD1
cdr3_aa: ATSREELAGGFYNEQF; j_call: TRBJ2-1; v_call: TRBV15; d_call: TRBD2
cdr3_aa: ASFLGVSGTEAF; j_call: TRBJ1-1; v_call: TRBV5-1; d_call: NA
cdr3_aa: ASSESTVLKVLSGANVLT; j_call: TRBJ2-6; v_call: TRBV10-2; d_call: NA
cdr3_aa: ASSQEGGQGQPQH; j_call: TRBJ1-5; v_call: TRBV4-1; d_call: TRBD1
cdr3_aa: SVGTVSYNEQY; j_call: NA; v_call: TRBV29-1; d_call: NA
cdr3_aa: ASSVATGGSTEAF; j_call: TRBJ1-1; v_call: TRBV9; d_call: NA
cdr3_aa: ASSPAGLDNNEQY; j_call: TRBJ2-5; v_call: TRBV7-2; d_call: TRBD2
cdr3_aa: ASSENPYEQY; j_call: TRBJ2-7; v_call: TRBV2; d_call: NA
cdr3_aa: ATSRQGPYEQY; j_call: TRBJ2-7; v_call: TRBV15; d_call: NA
cdr3_aa: ASSYPPTGKDEAF; j_call: TRBJ1-1; v_call: TRBV6-2/TRBV6-3; d_call: NA
cdr3_aa: ASSLDGFWQVTPLNYNEQF; j_call: TRBJ2-1; v_call: TRBV11-2; d_call: NA
cdr3_aa: ASSQGASGRGRSYEQY; j_call: NA; v_call: TRBV3-1; d_call: TRBD2
cdr3_aa: ATGTSSYNEQY; j_call: NA; v_call: TRBV15; d_call: TRBD2
cdr3_aa: ASSSTGERGGYT; j_call: TRBJ1-2; v_call: TRBV5-5; d_call: TRBD1
cdr3_aa: ASSPGGEPEAF; j_call: TRBJ1-1; v_call: TRBV7-9; d_call: TRBD1
cdr3_aa: ASLDRASSYNEQF; j_call: TRBJ2-1; v_call: TRBV7-2; d_call: NA
cdr3_aa: ASSERGGAANTEAF; j_call: TRBJ1-1; v_call: TRBV2; d_call: NA
cdr3_aa: ASSRKSGLADSYNEQF; j_call: TRBJ2-1; v_call: TRBV4-1; d_call: TRBD2
cdr3_aa: ASSGSHSETQY; j_call: NA; v_call: TRBV3-1; d_call: NA
cdr3_aa: ASADRVRNTGELF; j_call: TRBJ2-2; v_call: TRBV5-1; d_call: TRBD1
cdr3_aa: ASSLQGDYEQY; j_call: TRBJ2-7; v_call: TRBV7-9; d_call: NA
cdr3_aa: ASSLLGLSVNTGELF; j_call: TRBJ2-2; v_call: TRBV27; d_call: NA
cdr3_aa: ATNPGGGIAYNEQF; j_call: TRBJ2-1; v_call: TRBV6-6; d_call: NA
cdr3_aa: ASRFGSSYNSPLH; j_call: TRBJ1-6; v_call: TRBV28; d_call: NA
cdr3_aa: VSSLGSGRNTEAF; j_call: TRBJ1-1; v_call: TRBV5-1; d_call: NA
cdr3_aa: ARGTGNEKLF; j_call: TRBJ1-4; v_call: TRBV2; d_call: TRBD1
cdr3_aa: ASSLDGLGNEQF; j_call: TRBJ2-1; v_call: TRBV5-1; d_call: TRBD2
cdr3_aa: ASSHLGRLGTSTDTQY; j_call: TRBJ2-3; v_call: TRBV3-1; d_call: NA
cdr3_aa: AGRDPTSGRLDTQY; j_call: TRBJ2-3; v_call: TRBV12-3/TRBV12-4; d_call: TRBD2
cdr3_aa: ASRSWGLAQETQY; j_call: TRBJ2-5; v_call: TRBV6-1; d_call: TRBD2